Listed below are T cell receptor beta chains from one sample, sequenced in a study of T cells in Graves' hyperthyroidism and ophthalmopathy. MiXCR, applied by TCRdb to the multiplex PCR reads, yields one record per CDR3 protein. The sample lists about 360,000 distinct CDR3 sequences, roughly an eighth occurring once. Source material: blood. The source of these receptors is a woman younger than 35 with Graves' hyperthyroidism. Both conserved end residues are part of each CDR3. D genes are given only for firm matches. Clone size is not always given. Where it is, it says once, few, many or a class for expanded clones.

j_call: TRBJ1-5
d_call: NA
clone_size: NA
v_call: TRBV12-3/TRBV12-4
cdr3_nt: TGTGCCAGCTCACCAAGAAAAGTCGAGGGGCCCAATATTAGCAATCAGCCCCAGCATTTT
cdr3_aa: CASSPRKVEGPNISNQPQHF

j_call: TRBJ1-3
d_call: NA
clone_size: many
v_call: TRBV2
cdr3_nt: TGTGCCAGCAGTGATCGGACTACCCTCAGCTCTGGAAACACCATATATTTT
cdr3_aa: CASSDRTTLSSGNTIYF

j_call: TRBJ2-1
d_call: NA
clone_size: NA
v_call: TRBV7-3
cdr3_nt: TGTGCCAGCAGCTCCGAACAGGGTGCCCATGAGCAGTTCTTC
cdr3_aa: CASSSEQGAHEQFF

j_call: TRBJ1-1
d_call: NA
clone_size: NA
v_call: TRBV19
cdr3_nt: TGTGCCACCAGCAGGAGGCGGGGGGGTAATGAAGCTTTCTTT
cdr3_aa: CATSRRRGGNEAFF

j_call: TRBJ1-1
d_call: NA
clone_size: many
v_call: TRBV6-1
cdr3_nt: TGTGCCAGCAGTGAAGAGGGAGCAGGGACTGAAGCTTTCTTT
cdr3_aa: CASSEEGAGTEAFF

j_call: TRBJ2-5
d_call: TRBD1
clone_size: many
v_call: TRBV20-1
cdr3_nt: TGCAGTGCTAGAACCGGGACAGGGGGTCTGGAGACCCAGTACTTC
cdr3_aa: CSARTGTGGLETQYF

j_call: TRBJ2-7
d_call: TRBD1
clone_size: few
v_call: TRBV4-3
cdr3_nt: TGCGCCAGCAGCCAAGCCTGGACAGGGAGCTCCTACGAGCAGTACTTC
cdr3_aa: CASSQAWTGSSYEQYF

j_call: TRBJ2-7
d_call: TRBD1
clone_size: many
v_call: TRBV28
cdr3_nt: TGTGCCAGCACCTCGCGCCGGACAGGAGCCTACGAGCAGTACTTC
cdr3_aa: CASTSRRTGAYEQYF

j_call: TRBJ1-6
d_call: NA
clone_size: NA
v_call: TRBV6-1
cdr3_nt: TGTGCCAGCAGTCCCGGGAGACGCTCACCCCTCCACTTT
cdr3_aa: CASSPGRRSPLHF

j_call: TRBJ1-2
d_call: NA
clone_size: many
v_call: TRBV6-1
cdr3_nt: TGTGCCAGCAGTGAAGCGCTCGGACGGCAGCCCCCCACCACTGGCTACACCTTC
cdr3_aa: CASSEALGRQPPTTGYTF

j_call: TRBJ1-1
d_call: NA
clone_size: many
v_call: TRBV7-2
cdr3_nt: TGTGCCAGCAGCTTGGAATGGCAAAACACTGAAGCTTTCTTT
cdr3_aa: CASSLEWQNTEAFF

j_call: TRBJ2-5
d_call: TRBD2
clone_size: NA
v_call: TRBV7-3
cdr3_nt: TGTCCCAGCAGCTTAACAGGGGCTAGCGGGAGGGAAAAGACCCAGTACTTC
cdr3_aa: CPSSLTGASGREKTQYF

j_call: TRBJ1-1
d_call: NA
clone_size: many
v_call: TRBV2
cdr3_nt: TGTGCCAGCAGTGAAGGGGGAACAGGGAACACTGAAGCTTTCTTT
cdr3_aa: CASSEGGTGNTEAFF

j_call: TRBJ1-2
d_call: NA
clone_size: many
v_call: TRBV18
cdr3_nt: TGTGCCAGCTCACCATCATACATTCGGGATGGCTACACCTTC
cdr3_aa: CASSPSYIRDGYTF

j_call: TRBJ2-5
d_call: NA
clone_size: few
v_call: TRBV9
cdr3_nt: TGTGCCAGCAGCCCCCCGGGGGCTGAGGAGACCCAGTACTTC
cdr3_aa: CASSPPGAEETQYF

j_call: TRBJ2-3
d_call: NA
clone_size: many
v_call: TRBV28
cdr3_nt: TGTGCCAGCAGTTCTATTGGCGGGGGCACAGATACGCAGTATTTT
cdr3_aa: CASSSIGGGTDTQYF

j_call: TRBJ1-2
d_call: NA
clone_size: NA
v_call: TRBV19
cdr3_nt: TGTGCCAGTAGTATAGATCGGGCAGCACTATATGGCTACACCTTC
cdr3_aa: CASSIDRAALYGYTF

j_call: TRBJ2-7
d_call: NA
clone_size: many
v_call: TRBV12-3/TRBV12-4
cdr3_nt: TGTGCCAGCAGTGACAACTACCTAAAGCAGTACTTC
cdr3_aa: CASSDNYLKQYF

j_call: TRBJ2-3
d_call: NA
clone_size: many
v_call: TRBV15
cdr3_nt: TGTGCCACCAGCAGACTGATAGCGACTAGCACAGATACGCAGTATTTT
cdr3_aa: CATSRLIATSTDTQYF

j_call: TRBJ2-7
d_call: NA
clone_size: many
v_call: TRBV28
cdr3_nt: TGTGCCAGCACGGGTCCTAGTGGGGAGCAGTACTTC
cdr3_aa: CASTGPSGEQYF

j_call: TRBJ1-2
d_call: TRBD1
clone_size: few
v_call: TRBV5-1
cdr3_nt: TGCGCCAGCAGCAAGGACAGGGGAGACTATGGCTACACCTTC
cdr3_aa: CASSKDRGDYGYTF

j_call: TRBJ1-1
d_call: TRBD1
clone_size: few
v_call: TRBV27
cdr3_nt: TGTGCCTGTGATCCTACAGGGGGCTTCGAGGAGGGTTACACTGAAGCTTTCTTT
cdr3_aa: CACDPTGGFEEGYTEAFF

j_call: TRBJ1-1
d_call: NA
clone_size: many
v_call: TRBV7-8
cdr3_nt: TGTGCCAGCAGCTTATTGGTAGGGGGTCGGACTGAAGCTTTCTTT
cdr3_aa: CASSLLVGGRTEAFF

j_call: TRBJ1-5
d_call: TRBD1
clone_size: many
v_call: TRBV18
cdr3_nt: TGTGCCAGCTCACCCAACAGGGGGAATCAGCCCCAGCATTTT
cdr3_aa: CASSPNRGNQPQHF

j_call: TRBJ2-7
d_call: NA
clone_size: many
v_call: TRBV30
cdr3_nt: TGTGCCTGGAGTGGCTGGGAGAGGTTGTACGAGCAGTACTTC
cdr3_aa: CAWSGWERLYEQYF

j_call: TRBJ2-1
d_call: NA
clone_size: NA
v_call: TRBV18
cdr3_nt: TGTGCCAGCTCACCACAGGGGGAAGCAAATGAGCAGTTCTTC
cdr3_aa: CASSPQGEANEQFF

j_call: TRBJ2-5
d_call: NA
clone_size: many
v_call: TRBV28
cdr3_nt: TGTGCCAGCAGTTTCTCCCTGGGCAGGGAAGAGACCCAGTACTTC
cdr3_aa: CASSFSLGREETQYF

j_call: TRBJ2-7
d_call: TRBD1
clone_size: many
v_call: TRBV2
cdr3_nt: TGTGCCAGCACTTTACCGGGACAGGGGCCCGAGCAGTACTTC
cdr3_aa: CASTLPGQGPEQYF

j_call: TRBJ2-7
d_call: NA
clone_size: many
v_call: TRBV28
cdr3_nt: TGTGCCAGCAGTCCAGGACTCTACGAGCAGTACTTC
cdr3_aa: CASSPGLYEQYF

j_call: TRBJ1-2
d_call: TRBD1
clone_size: NA
v_call: TRBV29-1
cdr3_nt: TGCAGCGTTGGAAGAGCCGGACAGGGCCCCACCTATGGCTACACCTTC
cdr3_aa: CSVGRAGQGPTYGYTF

j_call: TRBJ2-1
d_call: NA
clone_size: many
v_call: TRBV6-1
cdr3_nt: TGTGCCAGCAGTGAAAAAGGGCTGGGCCCTCAAAAGGAGTTCTTC
cdr3_aa: CASSEKGLGPQKEFF

j_call: TRBJ2-7
d_call: TRBD1
clone_size: many
v_call: TRBV28
cdr3_nt: TGTGCCAGCAGCAAAGGGACAGTGACTCCCTACGAGCAGTACTTC
cdr3_aa: CASSKGTVTPYEQYF

j_call: TRBJ1-1
d_call: NA
clone_size: many
v_call: TRBV7-2
cdr3_nt: TGTGCCAGCAGCTCTCGGGGTGGGACTGAAGCTTTCTTT
cdr3_aa: CASSSRGGTEAFF

j_call: TRBJ2-3
d_call: TRBD2
clone_size: NA
v_call: TRBV7-3
cdr3_nt: TGTACCAGCAGCCCCATTCTAGCGGGGGCGGGAGATACGCAGTATTTT
cdr3_aa: CTSSPILAGAGDTQYF

j_call: TRBJ1-1
d_call: NA
clone_size: many
v_call: TRBV6-6
cdr3_nt: TGTGCCAGCAGTTACTCGAATTCCCTTACGGGGGCTTTCTTT
cdr3_aa: CASSYSNSLTGAFF

j_call: TRBJ1-1
d_call: NA
clone_size: NA
v_call: TRBV18
cdr3_nt: TGTGCCAGCTCACCCCTAGAATTCCTCGGGGCGCAAGCTTTCTTT
cdr3_aa: CASSPLEFLGAQAFF

j_call: TRBJ2-7
d_call: NA
clone_size: NA
v_call: TRBV5-1
cdr3_nt: TGCGCCAGCAGCAAACGGACGGCATCCTACGAGCAGTACTTC
cdr3_aa: CASSKRTASYEQYF